This T cell receptor (beta chain) came from a study of neurological immune-mediated disorders. Study information: The disease course was relapsing-remitting in 31 and secondary progressive in about 9% of the roughly 35 multiple sclerosis patients.

The study's findings and limits: The absence of shared CDR3 amino acid sequences among expanded clones across subjects suggests private repertoires in all groups.

The unsorted libraries were produced from 2 million PBMCs held at -80 C. It was by 5'RACE with 10-nucleotide random UMIs that the cDNA was made. TCRdb ran MiXCR on the 5' RACE reads and lists one entry per CDR3 protein. Counted here are 66,000 or so distinct CDR3 sequences, 3% to 4% occurring once; the ten biggest clones make up about 4%. The germline CDR1 and CDR2 sequences are SGHAT and FQNNGV. The CDR3 has 12 amino acids. The V end lost 9 bases, the J end lost 3 bases, and 12 bases lay between the germline ends. This clonotype was counted ten times or more. No antigen is known for it. The receptor comes from a man in his forties with multiple sclerosis. The sample comprised PBMCs. The chain joins TRBV11-2 to TRBJ2-7; D perhaps matches TRBD1 (6 bases). CDR3 nucleotide sequence: TGTGCCAGTGGGGGCTACAACTACGAGCAGTACTTC. Its protein is CASGGYNYEQYF.